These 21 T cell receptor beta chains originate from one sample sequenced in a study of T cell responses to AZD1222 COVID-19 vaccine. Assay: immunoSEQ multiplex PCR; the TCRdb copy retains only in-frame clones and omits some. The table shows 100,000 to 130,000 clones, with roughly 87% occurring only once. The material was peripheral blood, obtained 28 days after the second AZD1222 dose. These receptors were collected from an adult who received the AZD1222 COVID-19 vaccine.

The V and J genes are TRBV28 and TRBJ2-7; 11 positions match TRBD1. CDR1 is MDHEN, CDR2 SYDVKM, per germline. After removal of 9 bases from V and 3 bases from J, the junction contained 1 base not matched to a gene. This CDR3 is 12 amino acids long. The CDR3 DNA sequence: TGTGCCAGTGGGACAGGGGGCTACGAGCAGTACTTC. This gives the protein CASGTGGYEQYF.

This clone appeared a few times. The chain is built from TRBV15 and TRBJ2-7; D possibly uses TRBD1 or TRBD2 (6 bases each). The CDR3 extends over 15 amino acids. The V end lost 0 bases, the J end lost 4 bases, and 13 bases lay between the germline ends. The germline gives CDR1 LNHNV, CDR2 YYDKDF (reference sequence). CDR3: CATSRDLLGGYEQYF. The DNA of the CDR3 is TGTGCCACCAGCAGAGATCTTCTAGGGGGGTACGAGCAGTACTTC.

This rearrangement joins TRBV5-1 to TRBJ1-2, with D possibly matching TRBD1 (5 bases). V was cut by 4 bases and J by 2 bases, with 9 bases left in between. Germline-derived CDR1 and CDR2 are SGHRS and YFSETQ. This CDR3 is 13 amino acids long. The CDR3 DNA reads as TGCGCCAGCAGCCCACGGGACAACTATGGCTACACCTTC. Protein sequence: CASSPRDNYGYTF.

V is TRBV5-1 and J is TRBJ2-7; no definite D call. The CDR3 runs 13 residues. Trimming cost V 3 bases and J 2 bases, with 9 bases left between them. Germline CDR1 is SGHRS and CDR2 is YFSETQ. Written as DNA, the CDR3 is TGCGCCAGCAGCTCGCCAGGACCCTACGAGCAGTACTTC. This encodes CASSSPGPYEQYF.

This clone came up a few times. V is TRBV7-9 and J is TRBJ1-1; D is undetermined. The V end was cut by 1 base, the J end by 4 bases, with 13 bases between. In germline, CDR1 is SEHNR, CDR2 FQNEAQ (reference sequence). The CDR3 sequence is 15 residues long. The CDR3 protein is CASSLGVGGSTEAFF. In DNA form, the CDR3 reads TGTGCCAGCAGCTTAGGCGTGGGTGGAAGCACTGAAGCTTTCTTT.

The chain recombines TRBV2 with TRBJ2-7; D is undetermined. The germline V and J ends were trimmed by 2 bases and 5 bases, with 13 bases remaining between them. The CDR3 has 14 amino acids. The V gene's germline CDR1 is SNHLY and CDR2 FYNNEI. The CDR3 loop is CASSERQTQDEQYF. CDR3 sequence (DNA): TGTGCCAGCAGTGAACGGCAGACGCAGGACGAGCAGTACTTC.

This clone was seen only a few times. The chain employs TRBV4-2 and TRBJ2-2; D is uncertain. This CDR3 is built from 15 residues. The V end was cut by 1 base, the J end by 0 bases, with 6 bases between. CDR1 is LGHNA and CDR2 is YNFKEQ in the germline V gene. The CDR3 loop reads CASSQGQPNTGELFF. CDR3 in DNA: TGTGCCAGCAGCCAAGGGCAGCCGAACACCGGGGAGCTGTTTTTT.

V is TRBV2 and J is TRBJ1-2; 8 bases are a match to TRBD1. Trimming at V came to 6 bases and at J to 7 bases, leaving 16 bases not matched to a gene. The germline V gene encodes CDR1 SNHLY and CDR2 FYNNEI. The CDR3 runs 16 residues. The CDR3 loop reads CASRGAAGGLLSGYTF. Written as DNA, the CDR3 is TGTGCCAGCAGAGGCGCGGCAGGGGGCTTATTGAGTGGCTACACCTTC.

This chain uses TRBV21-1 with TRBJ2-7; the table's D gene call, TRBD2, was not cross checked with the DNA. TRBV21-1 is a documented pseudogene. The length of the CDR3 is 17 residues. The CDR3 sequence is CASSKGPSSGGGYEQYF. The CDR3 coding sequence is TGTGCCAGCAGCAAAGGCCCTAGTAGCGGGGGCGGCTACGAGCAGTACTTC.

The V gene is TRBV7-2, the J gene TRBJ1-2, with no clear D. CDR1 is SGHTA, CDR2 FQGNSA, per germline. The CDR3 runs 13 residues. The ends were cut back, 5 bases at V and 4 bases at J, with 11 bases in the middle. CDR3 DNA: TGTGCCAGCAGCCCACGGGAGACCTATGGCTACACCTTC. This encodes CASSPRETYGYTF.

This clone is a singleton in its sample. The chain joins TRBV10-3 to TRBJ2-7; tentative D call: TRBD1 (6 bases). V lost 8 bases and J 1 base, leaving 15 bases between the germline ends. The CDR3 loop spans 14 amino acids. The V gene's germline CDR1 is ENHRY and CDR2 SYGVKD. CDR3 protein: CAIFSGVRSYEQYF. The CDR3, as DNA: TGTGCCATCTTTTCAGGGGTTAGGTCCTACGAGCAGTACTTC.

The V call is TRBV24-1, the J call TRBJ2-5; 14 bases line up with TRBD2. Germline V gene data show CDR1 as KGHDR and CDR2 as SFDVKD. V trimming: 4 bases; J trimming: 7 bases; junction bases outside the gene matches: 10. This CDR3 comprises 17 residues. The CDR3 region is CATSEPTSGGALATQYF. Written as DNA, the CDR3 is TGTGCCACCAGTGAGCCGACTAGCGGGGGGGCGTTGGCGACCCAGTACTTC.

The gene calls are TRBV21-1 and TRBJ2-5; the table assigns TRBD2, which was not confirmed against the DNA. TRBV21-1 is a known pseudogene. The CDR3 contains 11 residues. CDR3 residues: CASTKEETQYF. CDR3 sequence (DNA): TGTGCCAGTACTAAAGAGGAGACCCAGTACTTC.

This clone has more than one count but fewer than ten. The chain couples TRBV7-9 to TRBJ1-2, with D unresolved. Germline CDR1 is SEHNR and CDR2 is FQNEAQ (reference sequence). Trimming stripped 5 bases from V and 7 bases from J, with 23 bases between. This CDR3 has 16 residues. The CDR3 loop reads CASSPPARRALGGYTF. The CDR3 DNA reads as TGTGCCAGCAGCCCCCCGGCGCGGCGGGCGCTGGGTGGCTACACCTTC.

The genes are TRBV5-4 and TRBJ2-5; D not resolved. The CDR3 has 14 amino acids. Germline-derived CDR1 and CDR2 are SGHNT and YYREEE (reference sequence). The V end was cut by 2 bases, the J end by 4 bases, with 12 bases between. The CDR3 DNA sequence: TGTGCCAGCAGCTTAATAGACAAGGCAGAGACCCAGTACTTC. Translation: CASSLIDKAETQYF.

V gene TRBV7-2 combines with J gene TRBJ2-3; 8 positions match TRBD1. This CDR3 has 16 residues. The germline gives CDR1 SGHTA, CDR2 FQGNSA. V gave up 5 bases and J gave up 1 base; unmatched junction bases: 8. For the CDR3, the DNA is TGTGCCAGCAGCCGTTCACAGGGGGTGGGCACAGATACGCAGTATTTT. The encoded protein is CASSRSQGVGTDTQYF.

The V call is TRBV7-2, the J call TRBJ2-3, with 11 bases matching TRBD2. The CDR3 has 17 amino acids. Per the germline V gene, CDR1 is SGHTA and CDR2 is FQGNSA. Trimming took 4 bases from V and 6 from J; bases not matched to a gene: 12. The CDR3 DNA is TGTGCCAGCAGCTCGAAAGGGACTAGCGGCCCCTGGGATACGCAGTATTTT. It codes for CASSSKGTSGPWDTQYF.

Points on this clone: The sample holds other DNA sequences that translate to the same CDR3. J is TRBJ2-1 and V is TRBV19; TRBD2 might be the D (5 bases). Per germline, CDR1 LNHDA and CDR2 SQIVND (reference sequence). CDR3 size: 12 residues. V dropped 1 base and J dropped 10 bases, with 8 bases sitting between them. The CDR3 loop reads CASSIGEGEQFF. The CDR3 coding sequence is TGTGCCAGTAGTATAGGCGAGGGCGAGCAGTTCTTC.

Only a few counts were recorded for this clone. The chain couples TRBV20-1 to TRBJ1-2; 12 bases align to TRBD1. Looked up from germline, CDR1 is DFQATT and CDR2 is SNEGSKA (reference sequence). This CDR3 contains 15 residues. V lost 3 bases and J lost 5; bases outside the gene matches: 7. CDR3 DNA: TGCAGTGCTAGTTATAAGGGACAGGGGGCTTATGGCTACACCTTC. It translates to CSASYKGQGAYGYTF.

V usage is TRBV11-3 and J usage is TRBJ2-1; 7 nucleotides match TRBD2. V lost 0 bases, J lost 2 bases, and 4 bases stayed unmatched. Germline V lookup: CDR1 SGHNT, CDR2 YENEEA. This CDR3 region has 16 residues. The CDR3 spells CASSLEGGNPYNEQFF. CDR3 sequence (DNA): TGTGCCAGCAGCTTAGAGGGGGGGAACCCCTACAATGAGCAGTTCTTC. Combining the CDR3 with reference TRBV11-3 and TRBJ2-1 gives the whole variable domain EAGVVQSPRYKIIEKKQPVAFWCNPISGHNTLYWYLQNLGQGPELLIRYENEEAVDDSQLPKDRFSAERLKGVDSTLKIQPAELGDSAVYLCASSLEGGNPYNEQFFGPGTRLTVL.

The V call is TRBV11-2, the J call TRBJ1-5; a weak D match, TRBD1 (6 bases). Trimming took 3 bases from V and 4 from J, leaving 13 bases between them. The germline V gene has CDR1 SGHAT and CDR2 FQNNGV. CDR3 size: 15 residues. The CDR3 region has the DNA TGTGCCAGCAGCTTTGGGGCAGGGGAAAATCAGCCCCAGCATTTT. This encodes CASSFGAGENQPQHF.